The rows below give T cell receptor beta chains drawn from one sample of a study of T cells in localized non-small cell lung cancer. This table comes from immunoSEQ multiplex PCR, and its TCRdb copy is limited to in-frame clones, with some not included. The sample holds around 1,600 clones; about a fifth are singletons and the top ten take about 12%. The sample consisted of lung tumor tissue, taken before any cancer treatment. Receptors originate from a male donor aged 60 or older with stage I lung adenocarcinoma. Both conserved end residues are part of each CDR3. The order of the fields is CDR3 DNA, CDR3 protein, clone size, D gene, J gene, V gene. A D gene is named only where the DNA matches it firmly. The size entry is marked missing in some rows and otherwise reads once, few, many or a size class.

CDR3nt: TGCAGCGTCTATAGGGGGCCGGGAAGGAGTCCTGAAGCTTTCTTT; CDR3aa: CSVYRGPGRSPEAFF; abundance: few; d_gene: TRBD1; j_gene: TRBJ1-1; v_gene: TRBV29-1
CDR3nt: TGTGCCAGCAGTTTAATCGTGGCAGGACGAACCAAAGCTTTCTTT; CDR3aa: CASSLIVAGRTKAFF; abundance: once; d_gene: NA; j_gene: TRBJ1-1; v_gene: TRBV28
CDR3nt: TGTGCCAGTAGTACCGGGACTACCACAGATACGCAGTATTTT; CDR3aa: CASSTGTTTDTQYF; abundance: NA; d_gene: TRBD2; j_gene: TRBJ2-3; v_gene: TRBV19
CDR3nt: TGTGCCATCAACTCAGGGAACTCACCCCTCCACTTT; CDR3aa: CAINSGNSPLHF; abundance: few; d_gene: NA; j_gene: TRBJ1-6; v_gene: TRBV6-8
CDR3nt: TGTGCCAGCAGCATAGATCCGGGACAGGGGAGGACTTTCTTT; CDR3aa: CASSIDPGQGRTFF; abundance: few; d_gene: TRBD1; j_gene: TRBJ1-1; v_gene: TRBV11-3
CDR3nt: TGTGCCAGCAGTTACACTACGACGGCCACTGAAGCTTTCTTT; CDR3aa: CASSYTTTATEAFF; abundance: NA; d_gene: NA; j_gene: TRBJ1-1; v_gene: TRBV6-8
CDR3nt: TGTGCCAGCAGTGAAGCTTTCACGAGAGGGGCTTACGAAAAACTGTTTTTT; CDR3aa: CASSEAFTRGAYEKLFF; abundance: NA; d_gene: NA; j_gene: TRBJ1-4; v_gene: TRBV6-1
CDR3nt: TGTGCCAGTAGCCAGTCTTCCTACAATGAGCAGTTCTTC; CDR3aa: CASSQSSYNEQFF; abundance: few; d_gene: NA; j_gene: TRBJ2-1; v_gene: TRBV19
CDR3nt: TGTGCCAGCAGTTTGACAGGCGCAGATACGCAGTATTTT; CDR3aa: CASSLTGADTQYF; abundance: NA; d_gene: NA; j_gene: TRBJ2-3; v_gene: TRBV28
CDR3nt: TGTGCCATCAGGGGACAGGGCCGAAACACTGAAGCTTTCTTT; CDR3aa: CAIRGQGRNTEAFF; abundance: NA; d_gene: TRBD1; j_gene: TRBJ1-1; v_gene: TRBV6-8
CDR3nt: TGTGCCAGCAGCTTAGTCGGGGGGCGCGGAAACACTGAAGCTTTCTTT; CDR3aa: CASSLVGGRGNTEAFF; abundance: few; d_gene: NA; j_gene: TRBJ1-1; v_gene: TRBV11-3
CDR3nt: TGTGCCAGCAGACCCGGACAGGGCTCATACTACGAGCAGTACTTC; CDR3aa: CASRPGQGSYYEQYF; abundance: few; d_gene: TRBD1; j_gene: TRBJ2-7; v_gene: TRBV6-8
CDR3nt: TGTGCCAGCAGCTCAGACCGGAGCACAGATACGCAGTATTTT; CDR3aa: CASSSDRSTDTQYF; abundance: medium-sized; d_gene: NA; j_gene: TRBJ2-3; v_gene: TRBV9